This T cell receptor beta chain was sequenced in a study of T cells in Graves' hyperthyroidism and ophthalmopathy. Study context: Staff took peripheral blood when the initial diagnosis was made, before any treatment began. Study-level results: Most clonotypes that expanded in the thyroid above 0.001 also showed up in blood. Ophthalmopathy onset followed model prediction by a median approximately 6.2 months.

The germline V and J ends were trimmed by 4 bases and 2 bases, with 13 bases remaining between them. Germline CDR1 LNHDA, CDR2 SQIVND (reference sequence). The CDR3 consists of 15 residues. This clonotype was detected only a few times. Its target is not known. RNA transcripts provided the source from which TCR beta CDR3 regions were amplified. The HTBI primer set was used in a first-round RT-PCR of the TCR CDR3. TCRdb re-derived calls from the multiplex PCR reads in MiXCR, one entry per CDR3 protein. The profile covers about 380,000 distinct CDR3 sequences, with roughly 20% appearing a single time and 40% to 45% taken by the ten largest. Among ophthalmopathy patients, the Clinical Activity Score reached at least 3, the NOSPECS grade reached at least 4, and duration remained under 3 months.

The source material was blood. The TCR originated in a man aged 18-30 years with Graves' ophthalmopathy. The V call is TRBV19, the J call TRBJ2-3; the D call may be TRBD1 or TRBD2 (5 bases each). In DNA, the CDR3 is TGTGCCAGTAGTACCCCCGGGGCCCCCACAGATACGCAGTATTTT. Protein product: CASSTPGAPTDTQYF.